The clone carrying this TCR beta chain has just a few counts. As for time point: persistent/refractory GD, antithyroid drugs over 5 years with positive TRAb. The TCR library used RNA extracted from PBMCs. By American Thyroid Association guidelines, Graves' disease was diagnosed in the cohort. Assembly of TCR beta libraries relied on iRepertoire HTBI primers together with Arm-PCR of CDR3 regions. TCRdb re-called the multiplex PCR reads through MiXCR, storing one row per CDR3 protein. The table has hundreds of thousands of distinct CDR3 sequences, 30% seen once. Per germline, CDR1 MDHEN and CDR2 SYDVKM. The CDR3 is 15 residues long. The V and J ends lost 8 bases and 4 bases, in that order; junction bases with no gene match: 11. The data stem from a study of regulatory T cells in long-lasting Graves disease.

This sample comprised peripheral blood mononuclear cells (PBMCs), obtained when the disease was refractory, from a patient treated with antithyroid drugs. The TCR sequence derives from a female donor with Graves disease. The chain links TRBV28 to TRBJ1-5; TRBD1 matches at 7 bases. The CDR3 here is CASAPPGTANQPQHF. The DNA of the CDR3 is TGTGCCAGCGCCCCCCCCGGGACAGCTAATCAGCCCCAGCATTTT. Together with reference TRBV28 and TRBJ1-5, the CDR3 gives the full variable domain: DVKVTQSSRYLVKRTGEKVFLECVQDMDHENMFWYRQDPGLGLRLIYFSYDVKMKEKGDIPEGYSVSREKKERFSLILESASTNQTSMYLCASAPPGTANQPQHFGDGTRLSIL.